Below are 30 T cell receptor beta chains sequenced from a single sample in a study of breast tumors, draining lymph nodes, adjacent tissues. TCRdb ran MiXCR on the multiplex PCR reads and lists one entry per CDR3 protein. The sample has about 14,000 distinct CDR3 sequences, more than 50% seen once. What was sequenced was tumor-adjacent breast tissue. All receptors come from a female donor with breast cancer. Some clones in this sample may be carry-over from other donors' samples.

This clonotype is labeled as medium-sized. The CDR3 bases are TGTGCCACCAGCAGGGGAGCTAACTATGGCTACACCTTC. Translation gives CATSRGANYGYTF. The chain joins TRBV15 to TRBJ1-2; no clear D gene. The CDR3 covers 13 residues. The V end was cut by 3 bases, the J end by 0 bases, with 5 bases between. CDR1 is LNHNV and CDR2 is YYDKDF in the germline V gene (reference sequence).

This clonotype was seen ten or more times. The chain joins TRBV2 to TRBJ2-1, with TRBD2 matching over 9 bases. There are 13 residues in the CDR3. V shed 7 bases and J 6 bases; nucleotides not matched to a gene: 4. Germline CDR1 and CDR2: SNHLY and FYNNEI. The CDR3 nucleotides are TGTGCCAGCATAGCGGGAGAAGCCAATGAGCAGTTCTTC. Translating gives CASIAGEANEQFF.

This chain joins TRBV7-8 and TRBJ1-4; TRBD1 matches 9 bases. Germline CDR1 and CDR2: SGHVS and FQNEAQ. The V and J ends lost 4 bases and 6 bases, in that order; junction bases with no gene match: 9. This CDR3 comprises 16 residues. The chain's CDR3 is CASSSGQGPFYEKLFF. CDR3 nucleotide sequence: TGTGCCAGCAGCTCGGGACAGGGTCCCTTCTATGAAAAACTGTTTTTT. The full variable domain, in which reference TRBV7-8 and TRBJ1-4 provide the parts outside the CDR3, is GAGVSQSPRYKVAKRGQDVALRCDPISGHVSLFWYQQALGQGPEFLTYFQNEAQLDKSGLPSDRFFAERPEGSVSTLKIQRTQQEDSAVYLCASSSGQGPFYEKLFFGSGTQLSVL.

The CDR3 DNA reads TGCAGTGCTAGACGGGCAGTCCGCACAGATACGCAGTATTTT. Amino acid sequence: CSARRAVRTDTQYF. The chain uses TRBV20-1 and TRBJ2-3; no clear D. The V end lost 2 bases, the J end lost 1 base, and 10 bases lay between the germline ends. Looked up from germline, CDR1 is DFQATT and CDR2 is SNEGSKA (reference sequence). The CDR3 consists of 14 residues.

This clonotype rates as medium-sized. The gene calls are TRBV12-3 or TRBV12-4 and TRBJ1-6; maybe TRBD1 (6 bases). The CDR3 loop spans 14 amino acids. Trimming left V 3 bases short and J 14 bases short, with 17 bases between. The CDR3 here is CASSFNSWGQTLHF. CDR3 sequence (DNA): TGTGCCAGCAGTTTCAATTCCTGGGGGCAAACCCTCCACTTT.

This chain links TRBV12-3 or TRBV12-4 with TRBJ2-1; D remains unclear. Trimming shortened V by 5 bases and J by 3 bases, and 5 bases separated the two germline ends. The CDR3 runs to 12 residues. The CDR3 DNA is TGTGCCAGCAGTCCTTACTACAATGAGCAGTTCTTC. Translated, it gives CASSPYYNEQFF.

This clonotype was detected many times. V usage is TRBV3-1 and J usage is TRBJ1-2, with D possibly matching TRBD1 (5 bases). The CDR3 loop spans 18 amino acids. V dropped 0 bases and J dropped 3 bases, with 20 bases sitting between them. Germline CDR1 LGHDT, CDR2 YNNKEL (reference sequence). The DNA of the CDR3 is TGTGCCAGCAGCCAAGATAGGGGTGAGGGGTTTGGGGACTATGGCTACACCTTC. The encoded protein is CASSQDRGEGFGDYGYTF.

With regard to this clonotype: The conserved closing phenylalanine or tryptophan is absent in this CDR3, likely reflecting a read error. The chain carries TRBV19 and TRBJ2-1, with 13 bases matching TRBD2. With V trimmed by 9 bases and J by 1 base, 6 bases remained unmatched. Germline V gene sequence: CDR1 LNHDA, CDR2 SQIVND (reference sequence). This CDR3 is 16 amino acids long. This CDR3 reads CASRLAGGLSYNEQFS. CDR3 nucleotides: TGTGCCAGCAGACTAGCGGGAGGCTTGTCCTACAATGAGCAGTTCTCC.

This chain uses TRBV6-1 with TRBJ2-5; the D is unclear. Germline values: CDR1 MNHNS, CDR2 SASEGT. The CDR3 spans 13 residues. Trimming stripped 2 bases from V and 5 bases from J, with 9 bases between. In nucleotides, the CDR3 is TGTGCCAGCAGTGAATCTAGTTCGGAGACCCAGTACTTC. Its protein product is CASSESSSETQYF.

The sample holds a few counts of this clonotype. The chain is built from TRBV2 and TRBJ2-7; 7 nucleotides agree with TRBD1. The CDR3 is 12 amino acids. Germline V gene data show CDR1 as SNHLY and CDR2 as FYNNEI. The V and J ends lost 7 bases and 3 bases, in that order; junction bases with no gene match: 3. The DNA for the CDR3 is TGTGCCAGCACCCGGGACAGCTACGAGCAGTACTTC. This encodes CASTRDSYEQYF.

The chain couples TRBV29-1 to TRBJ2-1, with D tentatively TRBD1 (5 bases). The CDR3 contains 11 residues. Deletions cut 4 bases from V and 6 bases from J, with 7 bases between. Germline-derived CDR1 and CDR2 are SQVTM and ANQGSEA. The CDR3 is CSVGQFNEQFF. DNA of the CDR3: TGCAGCGTTGGACAGTTCAATGAGCAGTTCTTC.

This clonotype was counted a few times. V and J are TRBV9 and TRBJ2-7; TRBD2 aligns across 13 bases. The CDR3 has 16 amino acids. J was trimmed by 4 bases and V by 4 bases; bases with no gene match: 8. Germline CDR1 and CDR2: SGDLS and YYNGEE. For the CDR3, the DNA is TGTGCCAGCAGCCCGTCCGGGACTAGCGGGAAGTACGAGCAGTACTTC. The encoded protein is CASSPSGTSGKYEQYF.

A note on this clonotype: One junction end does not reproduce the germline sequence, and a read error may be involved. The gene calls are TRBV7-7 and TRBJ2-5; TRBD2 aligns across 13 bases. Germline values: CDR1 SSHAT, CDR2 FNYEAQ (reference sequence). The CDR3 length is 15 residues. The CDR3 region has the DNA TGTGCTAGCAGTCCGGGACTAGCGGGACAAGAGACCCAGCACTTC. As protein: CASSPGLAGQETQHF.

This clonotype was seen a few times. The CDR3 loop is CASSDKMNTEAFF. In DNA form, the CDR3 reads TGTGCCAGCAGTGACAAAATGAACACTGAAGCTTTCTTT. The chain carries TRBV6-4 and TRBJ1-1, with D uncertain. V lost 2 bases and J lost 0, with 4 bases in between. This CDR3 is 13 amino acids long. Germline CDR1 and CDR2: MRHNA and SNTAGT.

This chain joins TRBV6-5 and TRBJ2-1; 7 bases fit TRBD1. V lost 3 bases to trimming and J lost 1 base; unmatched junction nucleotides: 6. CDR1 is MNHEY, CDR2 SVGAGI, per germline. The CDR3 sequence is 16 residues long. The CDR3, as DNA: TGTGCCAGCAGTTATGCCCGACAGGGATCCTACAATGAGCAGTTCTTC. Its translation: CASSYARQGSYNEQFF.

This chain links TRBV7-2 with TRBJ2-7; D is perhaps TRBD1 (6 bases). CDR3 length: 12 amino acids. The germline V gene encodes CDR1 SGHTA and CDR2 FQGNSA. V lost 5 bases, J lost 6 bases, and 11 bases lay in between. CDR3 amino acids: CASSRTESEQYF. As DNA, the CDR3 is TGTGCCAGCAGCCGGACAGAAAGCGAGCAGTACTTC.

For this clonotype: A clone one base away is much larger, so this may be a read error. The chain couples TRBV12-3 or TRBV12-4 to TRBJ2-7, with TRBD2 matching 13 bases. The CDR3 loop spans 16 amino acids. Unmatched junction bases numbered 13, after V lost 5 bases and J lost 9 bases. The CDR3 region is CASSPTPGTSGNGQYF. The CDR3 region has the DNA TGTGCCAGCAGTCCGACCCCCGGGACTAGCGGGAACGGGCAGTACTTC.

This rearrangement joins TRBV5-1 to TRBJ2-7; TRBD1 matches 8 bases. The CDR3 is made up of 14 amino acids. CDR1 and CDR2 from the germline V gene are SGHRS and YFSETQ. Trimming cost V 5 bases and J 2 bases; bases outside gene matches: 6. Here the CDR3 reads CASRVRTGPYEQYF. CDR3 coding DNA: TGCGCCAGCAGGGTCCGGACAGGGCCCTACGAGCAGTACTTC.

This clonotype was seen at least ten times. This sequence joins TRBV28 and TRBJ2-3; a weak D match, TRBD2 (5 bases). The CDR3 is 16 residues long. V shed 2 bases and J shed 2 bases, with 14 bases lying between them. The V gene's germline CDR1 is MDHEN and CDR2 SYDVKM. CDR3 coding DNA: TGTGCCAGCAGTTTACGTCGGGGTAGCGCCACAGATACGCAGTATTTT. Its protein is CASSLRRGSATDTQYF.

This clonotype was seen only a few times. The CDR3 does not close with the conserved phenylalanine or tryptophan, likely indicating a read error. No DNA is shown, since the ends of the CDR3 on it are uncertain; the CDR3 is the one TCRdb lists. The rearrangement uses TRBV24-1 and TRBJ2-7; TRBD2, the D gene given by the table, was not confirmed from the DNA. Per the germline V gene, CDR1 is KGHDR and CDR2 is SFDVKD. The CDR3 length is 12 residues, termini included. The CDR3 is CATSDQPGQPER.

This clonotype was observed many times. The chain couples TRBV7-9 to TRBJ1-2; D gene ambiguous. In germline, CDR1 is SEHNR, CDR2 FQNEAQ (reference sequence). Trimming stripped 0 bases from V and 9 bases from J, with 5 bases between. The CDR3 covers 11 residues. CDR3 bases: TGTGCCAGCAGCTTAGCTCCCCGCTACACCTTC. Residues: CASSLAPRYTF.

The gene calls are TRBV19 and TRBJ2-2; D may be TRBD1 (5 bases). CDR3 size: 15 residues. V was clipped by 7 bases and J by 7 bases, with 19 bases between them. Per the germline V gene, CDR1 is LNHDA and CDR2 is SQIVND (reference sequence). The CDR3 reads CASNFGRPGYGELFF. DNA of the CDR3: TGTGCCAGTAATTTTGGCCGGCCAGGGTACGGGGAGCTGTTTTTT.

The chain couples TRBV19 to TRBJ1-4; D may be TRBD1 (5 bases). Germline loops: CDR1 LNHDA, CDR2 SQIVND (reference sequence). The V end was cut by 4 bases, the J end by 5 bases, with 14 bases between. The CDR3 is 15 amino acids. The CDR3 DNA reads TGTGCCAGTAGTACCCGACAGAACTCGAATGAAAAACTGTTTTTT. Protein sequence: CASSTRQNSNEKLFF.

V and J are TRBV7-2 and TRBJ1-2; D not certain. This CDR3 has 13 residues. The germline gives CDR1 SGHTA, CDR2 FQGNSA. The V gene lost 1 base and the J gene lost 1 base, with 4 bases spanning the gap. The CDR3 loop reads CASSLGNNYGYTF. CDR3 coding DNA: TGTGCCAGCAGCTTAGGGAATAACTATGGCTACACCTTC. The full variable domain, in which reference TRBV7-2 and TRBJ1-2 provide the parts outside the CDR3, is GAGVSQSPSNKVTEKGKDVELRCDPISGHTALYWYRQSLGQGLEFLIYFQGNSAPDKSGLPSDRFSAERTGGSVSTLTIQRTQQEDSAVYLCASSLGNNYGYTFGSGTRLTVV.

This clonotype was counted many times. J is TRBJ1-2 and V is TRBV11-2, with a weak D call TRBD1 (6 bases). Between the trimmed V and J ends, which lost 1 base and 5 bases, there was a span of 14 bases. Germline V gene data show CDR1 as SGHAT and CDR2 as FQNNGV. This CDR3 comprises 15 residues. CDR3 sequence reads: CASSLGFQQGYGYTF. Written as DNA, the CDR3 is TGTGCCAGCAGCTTAGGGTTCCAACAGGGTTATGGCTACACCTTC.

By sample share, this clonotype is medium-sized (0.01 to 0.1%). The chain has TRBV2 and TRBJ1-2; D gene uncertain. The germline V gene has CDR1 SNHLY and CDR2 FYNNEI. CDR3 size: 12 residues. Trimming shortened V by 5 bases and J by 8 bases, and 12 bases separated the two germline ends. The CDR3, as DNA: TGTGCCAGCAGTTTAGGCGGGGTCGGCTACACCTTC. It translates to CASSLGGVGYTF.

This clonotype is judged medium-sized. The CDR3 coding sequence is TGCGCCAGCAGCCAAGGCTGGGGGGGGAGCTCCTACGAGCAGTACTTC. Translating it yields CASSQGWGGSSYEQYF. The V and J genes are TRBV4-3 and TRBJ2-7; 7 nucleotides align to TRBD2. Germline CDR1 reads LGHNA; CDR2 reads YSLEER. The V gene end was trimmed by 1 base and the J gene end by 0 bases; junction bases not matched to a gene: 6. This CDR3 spans 16 amino acids.

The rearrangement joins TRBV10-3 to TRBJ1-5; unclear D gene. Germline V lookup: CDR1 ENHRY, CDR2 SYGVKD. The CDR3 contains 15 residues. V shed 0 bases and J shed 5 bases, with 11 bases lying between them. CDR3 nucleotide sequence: TGTGCCATCAGTGAGTCTGTGCTAGCTTATCAGCCCCAGCATTTT. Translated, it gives CAISESVLAYQPQHF.

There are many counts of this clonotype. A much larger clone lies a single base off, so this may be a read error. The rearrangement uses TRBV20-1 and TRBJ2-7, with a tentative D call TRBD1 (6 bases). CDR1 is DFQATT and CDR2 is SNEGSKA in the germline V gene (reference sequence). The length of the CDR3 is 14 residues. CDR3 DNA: TGCAGTGCAACAGACAGGTCCCAGTCCTCCGAGCAGTACTTC. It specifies CSATDRSQSSEQYF.

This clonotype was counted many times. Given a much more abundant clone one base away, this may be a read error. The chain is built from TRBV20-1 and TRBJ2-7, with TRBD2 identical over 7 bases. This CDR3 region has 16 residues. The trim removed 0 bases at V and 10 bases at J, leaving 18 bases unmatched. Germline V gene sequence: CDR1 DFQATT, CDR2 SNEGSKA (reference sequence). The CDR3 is CSARELASGTHKGQYF. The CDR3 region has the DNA TGCAGTGCTAGAGAGTTGGCTAGCGGAACCCATAAGGGACAGTACTTC.